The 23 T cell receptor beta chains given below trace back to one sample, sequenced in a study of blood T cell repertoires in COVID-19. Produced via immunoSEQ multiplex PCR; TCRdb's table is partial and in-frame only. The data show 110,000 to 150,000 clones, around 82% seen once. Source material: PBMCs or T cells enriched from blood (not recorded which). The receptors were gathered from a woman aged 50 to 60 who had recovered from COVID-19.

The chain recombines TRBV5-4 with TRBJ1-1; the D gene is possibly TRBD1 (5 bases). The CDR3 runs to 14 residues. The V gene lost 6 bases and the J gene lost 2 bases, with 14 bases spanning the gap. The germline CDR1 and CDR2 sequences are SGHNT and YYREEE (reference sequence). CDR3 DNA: TGTGCCAGCACCAAACAGACAGAAAACACTGAAGCTTTCTTT. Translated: CASTKQTENTEAFF.

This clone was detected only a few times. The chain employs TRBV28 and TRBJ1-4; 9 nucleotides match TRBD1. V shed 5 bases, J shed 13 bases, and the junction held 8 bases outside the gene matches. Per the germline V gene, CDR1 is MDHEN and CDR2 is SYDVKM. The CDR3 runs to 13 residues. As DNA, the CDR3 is TGTGCCAGCAGTGGGGACAGGGAGGTTTTACTGTTTTTT. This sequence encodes CASSGDREVLLFF. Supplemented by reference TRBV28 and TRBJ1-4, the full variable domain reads DVKVTQSSRYLVKRTGEKVFLECVQDMDHENMFWYRQDPGLGLRLIYFSYDVKMKEKGDIPEGYSVSREKKERFSLILESASTNQTSMYLCASSGDREVLLFFGSGTQLSVL.

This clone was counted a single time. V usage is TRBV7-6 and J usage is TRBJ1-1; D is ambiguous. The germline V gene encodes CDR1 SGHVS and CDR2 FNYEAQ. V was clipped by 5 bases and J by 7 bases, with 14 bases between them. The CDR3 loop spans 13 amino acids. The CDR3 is CASSRTPGVEAFF. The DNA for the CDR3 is TGTGCCAGCAGCCGGACCCCCGGGGTTGAAGCTTTCTTT.

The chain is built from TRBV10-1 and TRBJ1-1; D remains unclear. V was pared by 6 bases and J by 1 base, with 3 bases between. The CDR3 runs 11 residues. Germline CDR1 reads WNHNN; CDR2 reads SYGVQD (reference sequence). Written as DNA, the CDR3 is TGCGCCAGCAGACAGAACACTGAAGCTTTCTTT. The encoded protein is CASRQNTEAFF.

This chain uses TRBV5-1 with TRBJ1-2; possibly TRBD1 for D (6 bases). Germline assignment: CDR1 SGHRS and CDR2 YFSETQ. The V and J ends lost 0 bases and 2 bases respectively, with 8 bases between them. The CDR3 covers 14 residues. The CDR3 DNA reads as TGCGCCAGCAGCTTGGATGGACAGAACTATGGCTACACCTTC. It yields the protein CASSLDGQNYGYTF. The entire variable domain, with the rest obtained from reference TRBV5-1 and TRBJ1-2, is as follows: KAGVTQTPRYLIKTRGQQVTLSCSPISGHRSVSWYQQTPGQGLQFLFEYFSETQRNKGNFPGRFSGRQFSNSRSEMNVSTLELGDSALYLCASSLDGQNYGYTFGSGTRLTVV.

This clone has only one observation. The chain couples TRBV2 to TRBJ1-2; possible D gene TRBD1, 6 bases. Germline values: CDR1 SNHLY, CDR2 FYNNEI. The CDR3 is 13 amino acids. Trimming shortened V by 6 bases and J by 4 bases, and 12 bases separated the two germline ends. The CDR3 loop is CASSAGTSYGYTF. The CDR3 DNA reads TGTGCCAGCAGCGCCGGGACAAGCTATGGCTACACCTTC.

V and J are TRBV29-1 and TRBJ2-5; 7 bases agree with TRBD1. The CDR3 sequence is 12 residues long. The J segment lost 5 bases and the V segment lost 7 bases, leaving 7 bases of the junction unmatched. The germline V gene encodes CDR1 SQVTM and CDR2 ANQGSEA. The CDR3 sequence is CSGVTGVETQYF. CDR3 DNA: TGCAGCGGCGTCACAGGGGTGGAGACCCAGTACTTC.

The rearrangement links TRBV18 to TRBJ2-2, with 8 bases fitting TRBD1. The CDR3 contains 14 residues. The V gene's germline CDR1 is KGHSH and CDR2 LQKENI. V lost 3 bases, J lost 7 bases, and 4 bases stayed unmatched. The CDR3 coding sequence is TGTGCCAGCTCACCTACGACAGGGGTCGGGGAGCTGTTTTTT. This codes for CASSPTTGVGELFF.

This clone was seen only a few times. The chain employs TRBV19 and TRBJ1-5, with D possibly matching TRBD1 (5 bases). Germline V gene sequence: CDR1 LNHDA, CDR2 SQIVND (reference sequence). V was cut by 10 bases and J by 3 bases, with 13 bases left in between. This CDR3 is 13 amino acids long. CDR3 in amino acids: CATSGGYNQPQHF. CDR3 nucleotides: TGTGCCACCTCCGGGGGGTACAATCAGCCCCAGCATTTT.

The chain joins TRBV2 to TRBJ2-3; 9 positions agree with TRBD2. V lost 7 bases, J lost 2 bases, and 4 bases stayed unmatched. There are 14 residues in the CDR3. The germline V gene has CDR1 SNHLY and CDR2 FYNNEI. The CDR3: CASTGLATTDTQYF. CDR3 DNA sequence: TGTGCCAGCACCGGACTAGCGACCACAGATACGCAGTATTTT. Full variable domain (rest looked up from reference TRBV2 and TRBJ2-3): EPEVTQTPSHQVTQMGQEVILRCVPISNHLYFYWYRQILGQKVEFLVSFYNNEISEKSEIFDDQFSVERPDGSNFTLKIRSTKLEDSAMYFCASTGLATTDTQYFGPGTRLTVL.

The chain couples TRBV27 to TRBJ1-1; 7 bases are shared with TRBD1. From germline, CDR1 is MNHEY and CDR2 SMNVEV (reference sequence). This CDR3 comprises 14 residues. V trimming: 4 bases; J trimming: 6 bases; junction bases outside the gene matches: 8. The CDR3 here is CASSSYGQDSEAFF. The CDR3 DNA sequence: TGTGCCAGCAGTTCCTACGGACAGGACTCTGAAGCTTTCTTT.

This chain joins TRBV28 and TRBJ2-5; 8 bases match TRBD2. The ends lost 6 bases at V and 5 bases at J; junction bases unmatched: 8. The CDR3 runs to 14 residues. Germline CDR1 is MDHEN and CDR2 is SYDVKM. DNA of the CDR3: TGTGCCAGCAGCCCCGGGGGGGCCACGGAGACCCAGTACTTC. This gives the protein CASSPGGATETQYF.

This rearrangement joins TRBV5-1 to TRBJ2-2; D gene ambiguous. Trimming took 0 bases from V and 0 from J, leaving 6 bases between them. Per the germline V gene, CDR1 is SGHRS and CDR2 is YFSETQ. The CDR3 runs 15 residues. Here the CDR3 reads CASSLVQSNTGELFF. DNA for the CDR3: TGCGCCAGCAGCTTGGTCCAGTCGAACACCGGGGAGCTGTTTTTT.

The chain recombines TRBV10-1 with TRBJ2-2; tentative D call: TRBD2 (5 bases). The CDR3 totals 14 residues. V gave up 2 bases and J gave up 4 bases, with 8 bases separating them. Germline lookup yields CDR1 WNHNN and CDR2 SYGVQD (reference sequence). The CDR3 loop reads CASSEPRGTGELFF. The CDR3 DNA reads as TGCGCCAGCAGTGAGCCCCGGGGCACCGGGGAGCTGTTTTTT.

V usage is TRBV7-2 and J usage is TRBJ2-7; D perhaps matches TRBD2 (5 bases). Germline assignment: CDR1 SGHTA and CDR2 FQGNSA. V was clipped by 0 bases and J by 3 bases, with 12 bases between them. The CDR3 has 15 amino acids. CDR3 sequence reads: CASSLAPSGYYEQYF. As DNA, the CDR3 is TGTGCCAGCAGCTTAGCGCCGAGCGGATACTACGAGCAGTACTTC.

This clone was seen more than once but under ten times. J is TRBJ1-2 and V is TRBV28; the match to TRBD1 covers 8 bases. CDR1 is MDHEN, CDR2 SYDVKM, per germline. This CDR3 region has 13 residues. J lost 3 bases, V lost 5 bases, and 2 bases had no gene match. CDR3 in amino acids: CASSPDRDYGYTF. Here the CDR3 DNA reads TGTGCCAGCAGTCCGGACAGGGACTATGGCTACACCTTC.

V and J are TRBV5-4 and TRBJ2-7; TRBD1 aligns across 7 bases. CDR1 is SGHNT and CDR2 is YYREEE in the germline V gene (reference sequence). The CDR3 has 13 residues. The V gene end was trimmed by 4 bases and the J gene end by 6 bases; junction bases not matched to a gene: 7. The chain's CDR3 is CASSPYRGGEQYV. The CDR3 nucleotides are TGTGCCAGCAGCCCTTACAGGGGCGGCGAGCAGTACGTC.

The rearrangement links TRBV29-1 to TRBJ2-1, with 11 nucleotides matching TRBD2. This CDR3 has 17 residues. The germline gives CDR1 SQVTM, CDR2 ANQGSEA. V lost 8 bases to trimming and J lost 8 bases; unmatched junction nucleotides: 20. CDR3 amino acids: CSLWGRLAGGSGDEQFF. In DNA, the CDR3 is TGCAGCCTCTGGGGGCGGCTAGCGGGGGGATCGGGCGATGAGCAGTTCTTC.

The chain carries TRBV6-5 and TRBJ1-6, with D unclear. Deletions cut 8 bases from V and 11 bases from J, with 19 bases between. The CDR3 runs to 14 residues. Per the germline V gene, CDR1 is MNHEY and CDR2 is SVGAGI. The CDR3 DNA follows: TGTGCCAGCTCCCCTCTGCCCGGGGAAGCACCCCTCCACTTT. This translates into CASSPLPGEAPLHF.

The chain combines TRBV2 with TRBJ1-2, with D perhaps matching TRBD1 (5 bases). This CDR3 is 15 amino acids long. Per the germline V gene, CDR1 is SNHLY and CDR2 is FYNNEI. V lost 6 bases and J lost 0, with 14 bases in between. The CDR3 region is CASRGPSLSNYGYTF. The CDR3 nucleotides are TGTGCCAGCAGGGGGCCCTCCCTTTCTAACTATGGCTACACCTTC.

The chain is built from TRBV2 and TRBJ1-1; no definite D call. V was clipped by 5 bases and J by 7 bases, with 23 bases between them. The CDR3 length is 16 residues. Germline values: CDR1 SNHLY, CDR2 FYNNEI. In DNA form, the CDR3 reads TGTGCCAGCAGTCGGACTACCGGGTCTGGGTCTGGTGAAGCTTTCTTT. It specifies CASSRTTGSGSGEAFF.

CDR3 DNA: TGTGCCAGCAGTTTGTCAGGGGGCTACGAGCAGTACTTC. This gives the protein CASSLSGGYEQYF. V is TRBV12-3 or TRBV12-4 and J is TRBJ2-7, with 7 bases matching TRBD1. V dropped 3 bases and J dropped 3; count of bases not matched to a gene: 2. This CDR3 is built from 13 residues.

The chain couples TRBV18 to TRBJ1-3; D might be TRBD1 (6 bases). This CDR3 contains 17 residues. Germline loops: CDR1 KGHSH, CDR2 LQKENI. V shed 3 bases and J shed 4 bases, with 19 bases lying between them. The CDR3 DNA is TGTGCCAGCTCACCTTTGGGGGGGCAGAGGACCGGAAACACCATATATTTT. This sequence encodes CASSPLGGQRTGNTIYF.